This T cell receptor (beta chain) was recovered during a study of T-cell reconstitution after alpha-beta-depleted transplantation in children. The CDR3 is made up of 16 amino acids. J gave up 2 bases and V 6 bases, and 10 bases lay outside the gene matches. Germline V lookup: CDR1 MNHEY, CDR2 SMNVEV (reference sequence). During its preparation, the TCRbeta library received unique molecular identifiers. Via MiXCR, TCRdb re-called the PCR reads, giving one row per CDR3 protein. The profile shows about 540,000 distinct CDR3 sequences, over 25% of them singletons. The sequencing used PBMCs, collected before TCRalphabeta/CD19-depleted stem cell transplant. The TCR was taken from a boy in the first two years of life with Wiskott-Aldrich syndrome, due to receive a stem cell transplant. This rearrangement joins TRBV27 to TRBJ1-5; 7 nucleotides match TRBD1. CDR3 in amino acids: CASSSLGQGGNQPQHF. CDR3 bases: TGTGCCAGCAGCTCCCTTGGGCAGGGGGGCAATCAGCCCCAGCATTTT.